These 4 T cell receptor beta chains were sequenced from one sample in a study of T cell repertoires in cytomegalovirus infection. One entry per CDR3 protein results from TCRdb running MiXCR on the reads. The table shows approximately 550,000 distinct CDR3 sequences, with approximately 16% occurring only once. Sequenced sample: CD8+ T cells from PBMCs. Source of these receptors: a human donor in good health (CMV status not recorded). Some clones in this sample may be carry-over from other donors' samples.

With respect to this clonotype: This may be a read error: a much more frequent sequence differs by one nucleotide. The CDR3 DNA is TGCAGCGTTGACGGGGACTCGGAGAGGCTCTACAATGAGCAGTTCTTC. This translates into CSVDGDSERLYNEQFF. V gene TRBV29-1 combines with J gene TRBJ2-1; TRBD2 might be the D (6 bases). Trimming removed 3 bases at V and 3 bases at J, with 18 bases between. The CDR3 is 16 amino acids. Germline CDR1 is SQVTM and CDR2 is ANQGSEA.

CDR3 DNA: TGTGCCACCACCGCGGTAGGGGTAACAGATACGCAGTATTTT. Translating it yields CATTAVGVTDTQYF. J is TRBJ2-3 and V is TRBV15, with D perhaps matching TRBD1 (5 bases). This CDR3 contains 14 residues. Germline lookup yields CDR1 LNHNV and CDR2 YYDKDF (reference sequence). The ends were cut back, 7 bases at V and 3 bases at J, with 14 bases in the middle. The full variable domain, rest sourced from reference TRBV15 and TRBJ2-3, is DAMVIQNPRYQVTQFGKPVTLSCSQTLNHNVMYWYQQKSSQAPKLLFHYYDKDFNNEADTPDNFQSRRPNTSFCFLDIRSPGLGDTAMYLCATTAVGVTDTQYFGPGTRLTVL.

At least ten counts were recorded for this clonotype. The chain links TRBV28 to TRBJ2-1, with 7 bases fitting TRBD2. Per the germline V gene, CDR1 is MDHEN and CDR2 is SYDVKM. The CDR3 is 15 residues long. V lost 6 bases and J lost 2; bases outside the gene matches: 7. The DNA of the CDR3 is TGTGCCAGCAGCAACCGGGACTACACCTACAATGAGCAGTTCTTC. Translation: CASSNRDYTYNEQFF.

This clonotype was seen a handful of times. CDR3 protein: CASSASGDSNQPQHF. CDR3 DNA: TGTGCCAGCTCCGCCAGCGGGGATAGCAATCAGCCCCAGCATTTT. This chain uses TRBV19 with TRBJ1-5; D is undetermined. V lost 9 bases to trimming and J lost 0 bases, with 15 bases between them. CDR3 size: 15 residues. Per germline, CDR1 LNHDA and CDR2 SQIVND (reference sequence).